These 28 T cell receptor beta chains were all obtained from the same sample, sequenced in a study of T cells in Graves' hyperthyroidism and ophthalmopathy. Researchers took RNA transcripts and amplified the TCR beta CDR3 regions from them. The HTBI primer set served for first-round RT-PCR of the TCR CDR3. TCRdb re-called the multiplex PCR reads through MiXCR, storing one row per CDR3 protein. The data show roughly 700,000 distinct CDR3 sequences, with around 13% seen just once and 10% to 13% held by the top ten. Input material: blood. The receptors derive from a woman aged 18-30 years with Graves' hyperthyroidism.

This clonotype showed up just once. The CDR3 DNA follows: TGTGCCAGCAGTGAATCTGGACCTACCAACTATGGCTACACCTTC. Translated, it gives CASSESGPTNYGYTF. The V and J genes are TRBV25-1 and TRBJ1-2; no clear D gene. This CDR3 is built from 15 residues. Looked up from germline, CDR1 is MGHDK and CDR2 is SYGVNS. The V gene lost 1 base and the J gene lost 2 bases, with 11 bases spanning the gap.

This clonotype was detected ten times or more. The V call is TRBV20-1, the J call TRBJ1-2, with TRBD1 matching 7 bases. There are 13 residues in the CDR3. V trimming: 8 bases; J trimming: 7 bases; junction bases outside the gene matches: 13. Per germline, CDR1 DFQATT and CDR2 SNEGSKA (reference sequence). The CDR3 spells CSPDRQGTSGYTF. The CDR3 DNA is TGCAGTCCCGACCGACAGGGAACGAGTGGCTACACCTTC.

The chain is built from TRBV7-9 and TRBJ1-2; perhaps TRBD1 as D (6 bases). V was pared by 5 bases and J by 2 bases, with 12 bases between. The germline V gene encodes CDR1 SEHNR and CDR2 FQNEAQ (reference sequence). The CDR3 extends over 14 amino acids. As DNA, the CDR3 is TGTGCCAGCAGCCCACGGGACACCAACTATGGCTACACCTTC. Translated, it gives CASSPRDTNYGYTF.

This chain joins TRBV12-3 or TRBV12-4 and TRBJ1-1; TRBD1 is a possible D gene (5 bases). V was cut by 4 bases and J by 5 bases, with 17 bases left in between. The CDR3 sequence is 15 residues long. The CDR3 here is CASSSTGARRTEAFF. As DNA, the CDR3 is TGTGCCAGCAGTTCAACCGGGGCCCGGCGGACTGAAGCTTTCTTT.

J is TRBJ2-7 and V is TRBV19; tentative D call: TRBD1 (5 bases). Germline V lookup: CDR1 LNHDA, CDR2 SQIVND (reference sequence). The CDR3 length is 19 residues. V was pared by 3 bases and J by 3 bases, with 27 bases between. CDR3 protein: CASSIKTERQLYAIYEQYF. CDR3 coding DNA: TGTGCCAGTAGTATTAAGACCGAGAGACAGCTCTACGCAATCTACGAGCAGTACTTC.

Many counts were recorded for this clonotype. The rearrangement joins TRBV24-1 to TRBJ2-3; D might be TRBD1 or TRBD2, each matching 5 bases. Trimming took off 4 bases at V and 1 base at J, with 8 bases between the two ends. CDR1 is KGHDR and CDR2 is SFDVKD in the germline V gene. This CDR3 spans 14 amino acids. The CDR3: CATSDPGRTDTQYF. DNA for the CDR3: TGTGCCACCAGTGACCCGGGGCGCACAGATACGCAGTATTTT.

This clonotype was detected ten times or more. The gene calls are TRBV12-3 or TRBV12-4 and TRBJ2-1, with D perhaps assigned TRBD1 or TRBD2 (5 bases each). V dropped 10 bases and J dropped 4 bases, with 14 bases sitting between them. This CDR3 region has 13 residues. The CDR3 DNA follows: TGTGCCATCGGGACCACATCTTACAATGAGCAGTTCTTC. This codes for CAIGTTSYNEQFF.

Notes on this clonotype: A much larger clone lies a single base off, so this may be a read error. J is TRBJ2-7 and V is TRBV12-3 or TRBV12-4, with D tentatively TRBD1 or TRBD2 (5 bases each). This CDR3 is 14 amino acids long. Trimming stripped 4 bases from V and 3 bases from J, with 13 bases between. The CDR3 coding sequence is TGTGCCAGCAGTTGGTGGGGGAGCTTCTACGAGCAGTACTTC. Its translation: CASSWWGSFYEQYF.

This clonotype occurred many times. This chain uses TRBV11-3 with TRBJ1-1; 8 bases align to TRBD1. CDR3 length: 16 residues. Losses at the gene ends were 5 bases for V and 4 bases for J; bases not matched to a gene: 12. CDR1 SGHNT and CDR2 YENEEA come from the germline V gene. The CDR3, as DNA: TGTGCCAGCAGCATAGCAGGGGGCGCTTCGGGCACTGAAGCTTTCTTT. Translating it yields CASSIAGGASGTEAFF.

In this sample, this clonotype turned up a few times. The V and J genes are TRBV25-1 and TRBJ2-1, with TRBD2 matching over 7 bases. CDR3 size: 14 residues. Germline values: CDR1 MGHDK, CDR2 SYGVNS. Unmatched junction bases numbered 3, after V lost 6 bases and J lost 1 base. The CDR3 DNA is TGTGCCAGCAGGGGCGGGGGATCCTACAATGAGCAGTTCTTC. Residues: CASRGGGSYNEQFF.

Many counts were recorded for this clonotype. The chain uses TRBV4-1 and TRBJ1-2; D unclear. Germline-derived CDR1 and CDR2 are MGHRA and YSYEKL. This CDR3 region has 16 residues. Between the trimmed V and J ends, which lost 0 bases and 4 bases, there was a span of 15 bases. This chain's CDR3 is CASSQDPRIEGYGYTF. In DNA form, the CDR3 reads TGCGCCAGCAGCCAAGACCCCCGGATTGAAGGCTATGGCTACACCTTC.

This clonotype was detected a few times. The chain joins TRBV5-5 to TRBJ2-2, with a possible D match to TRBD1 (6 bases). The CDR3 covers 16 residues. Trimming cost V 4 bases and J 1 base, with 14 bases left between them. The germline V gene encodes CDR1 SGHKS and CDR2 YYEKEE (reference sequence). CDR3 amino acids: CASSKAPGQNTGELFF. The CDR3 bases are TGTGCCAGCAGCAAGGCCCCGGGACAGAACACCGGGGAGCTGTTTTTT.

This clonotype appeared many times. V is TRBV2 and J is TRBJ1-1, with D tentatively TRBD1 (5 bases). The CDR3 covers 16 residues. The germline V and J ends were trimmed by 2 bases and 4 bases, with 17 bases remaining between them. The V gene's germline CDR1 is SNHLY and CDR2 FYNNEI. CDR3 residues: CASSENPTGLVTEAFF. DNA for the CDR3: TGTGCCAGCAGTGAAAACCCCACGGGGCTGGTCACTGAAGCTTTCTTT.

The J gene is TRBJ2-3, the V gene TRBV11-2; D is ambiguous. Trimming cost V 9 bases and J 0 bases, with 10 bases left between them. Germline V lookup: CDR1 SGHAT, CDR2 FQNNGV. This CDR3 contains 13 residues. The CDR3 loop is CASSIASTDTQYF. The CDR3, as DNA: TGTGCCAGTAGTATCGCCAGCACAGATACGCAGTATTTT.

At least ten counts were recorded for this clonotype. The rearrangement links TRBV3-1 to TRBJ1-5, with D tentatively TRBD1 (6 bases). V shed 3 bases and J shed 3 bases, with 12 bases lying between them. Germline CDR1 LGHDT, CDR2 YNNKEL (reference sequence). The CDR3 has 15 amino acids. CDR3 loop: CASSQGRGYNQPQHF. The CDR3 region has the DNA TGTGCCAGCAGCCAGGGCAGGGGATACAATCAGCCCCAGCATTTT.

The chain links TRBV9 to TRBJ2-2; 9 nucleotides line up with TRBD2. The CDR3 runs to 18 residues. The V gene's germline CDR1 is SGDLS and CDR2 YYNGEE. The junction had 12 bases not matched to a gene; V was cut back by 2 bases and J by 4 bases. The CDR3 nucleotides are TGTGCCAGCAGCGTTTCGAGGCTAGCGGGATTGGGCACCGGGGAGCTGTTTTTT. Protein product: CASSVSRLAGLGTGELFF.

This chain uses TRBV10-3 with TRBJ2-3, with D perhaps TRBD2 (5 bases). Germline CDR1 and CDR2: ENHRY and SYGVKD. V was shortened by 5 bases and J by 4 bases, with 19 bases between the two germline ends. The CDR3 runs 16 residues. The CDR3 region is CAISPTLEGNADTQYF. In nucleotides, the CDR3 is TGTGCCATCAGTCCAACGCTAGAGGGTAACGCAGATACGCAGTATTTT.

The chain uses TRBV2 and TRBJ2-3; 8 bases line up with TRBD2. Germline V gives CDR1 SNHLY, CDR2 FYNNEI. The trim removed 3 bases at V and 4 bases at J, leaving 6 bases unmatched. The CDR3 is 15 amino acids. The CDR3 is CASSDTSGPSDTQYF. Here the CDR3 DNA reads TGTGCCAGCAGTGACACTAGCGGACCTTCAGATACGCAGTATTTT.

This clonotype was counted ten times or more. The chain is built from TRBV20-1 and TRBJ1-5; D is undetermined. Germline CDR1 and CDR2: DFQATT and SNEGSKA (reference sequence). Trimming shortened V by 0 bases and J by 10 bases, and 10 bases separated the two germline ends. There are 12 residues in the CDR3. CDR3 sequence (DNA): TGCAGTGCTAGAGATTTTCGCGGTCCCCAGCATTTT. Translation gives CSARDFRGPQHF.

This clonotype has ten or more counts. The J gene is TRBJ2-7, the V gene TRBV7-9, with 12 nucleotides matching TRBD1. CDR3 length equals 14 residues. Germline CDR1 reads SEHNR; CDR2 reads FQNEAQ (reference sequence). V shed 5 bases and J 5 bases; nucleotides not matched to a gene: 4. The chain's CDR3 is CASSRDRGRHEQYF. CDR3 sequence (DNA): TGTGCCAGCAGCCGGGACAGGGGGCGACACGAGCAGTACTTC.

The CDR3 sequence: CASRPQGRTDTQYF. Written as DNA, the CDR3 is TGTGCCAGCAGGCCTCAGGGCCGCACAGATACGCAGTATTTT. V is TRBV27 and J is TRBJ2-3, with TRBD1 as a possible D gene (5 bases). With 6 bases removed from V and 1 base from J, the gap between germline ends came to 11 bases. CDR3 length: 14 amino acids. Germline-derived CDR1 and CDR2 are MNHEY and SMNVEV (reference sequence).

This clonotype appeared many times. The rearrangement links TRBV7-9 to TRBJ1-4; D unresolved. The V gene's germline CDR1 is SEHNR and CDR2 FQNEAQ (reference sequence). This CDR3 comprises 15 residues. Between the trimmed V and J ends, which lost 1 base and 6 bases, there was a span of 12 bases. CDR3 DNA: TGTGCCAGCAGCTTAGGATGGGCATCAGATGAAAAACTGTTTTTT. This encodes CASSLGWASDEKLFF.

This clonotype has a count of ten or more. The rearrangement uses TRBV6-5 and TRBJ1-5, with a weak D call TRBD1 (6 bases). Germline CDR1 and CDR2: MNHEY and SVGAGI. The CDR3 runs to 14 residues. V dropped 2 bases and J dropped 6 bases, with 11 bases sitting between them. The CDR3 DNA follows: TGTGCCAGCAGTTACGTGGGGGCAGGTCAGCCCCAGCATTTT. Its translation is CASSYVGAGQPQHF.

The rearrangement joins TRBV6-2 or TRBV6-3 to TRBJ1-5; D may be TRBD1 (6 bases). The V end was cut by 6 bases, the J end by 6 bases, with 18 bases between. The CDR3 contains 15 residues. The V gene's germline CDR1 is MNHEY and CDR2 SVGEGT. CDR3: CASSWTAGSGQPQHF. CDR3 DNA: TGTGCCAGCAGCTGGACAGCCGGATCAGGTCAGCCCCAGCATTTT.

This clonotype was observed a few times. V gene TRBV12-3 or TRBV12-4 combines with J gene TRBJ2-4, with 7 bases aligning to TRBD1. Trimming took 6 bases from V and 2 from J; bases not matched to a gene: 4. The CDR3 runs 14 residues. The CDR3 is CASRGGWSKNIQYF. Written as DNA, the CDR3 is TGTGCCAGCAGAGGGGGCTGGTCCAAAAACATTCAGTACTTC.

This clonotype appeared many times. The V call is TRBV18, the J call TRBJ2-1; 8 bases map to TRBD1. CDR1 KGHSH and CDR2 LQKENI come from the germline V gene. The CDR3 runs to 16 residues. The V and J ends lost 6 bases and 4 bases, in that order; junction bases with no gene match: 11. CDR3 protein: CASSPRDRGGYNEQFF. The CDR3 DNA follows: TGTGCCAGCTCTCCCCGCGACAGGGGAGGATACAATGAGCAGTTCTTC.

This clonotype was counted many times. The gene calls are TRBV6-1 and TRBJ2-7, with unresolved D. V was clipped by 0 bases and J by 6 bases, with 9 bases between them. The V gene's germline CDR1 is MNHNS and CDR2 SASEGT. The CDR3 sequence is 13 residues long. The CDR3 loop is CASSEAAQSEQYF. The CDR3 DNA sequence: TGTGCCAGCAGTGAAGCGGCCCAGAGCGAGCAGTACTTC.

This clonotype has only one observation. A clone one base away is much larger, so this may be a read error. This chain links TRBV6-1 with TRBJ2-1; D may be TRBD2 (6 bases). The DNA end lines up better with TRBJ2-7; the J call may be wrong. Germline V gene sequence: CDR1 MNHNS, CDR2 SASEGT. The CDR3 runs 14 residues. The CDR3 bases are TGTGCCAGCACCCGGGAGACGGGCTACAATGAGCAGTACTTC. Protein product: CASTRETGYNEQYF.